This paragraph covers one T cell receptor (beta chain) sequence. These data belong to a study of control samples from healthy donors and cancer patients. The germline gives CDR1 SNHLY, CDR2 FYNNEI. The length of the CDR3 is 17 residues. V was pared by 4 bases and J by 2 bases, with 8 bases of the junction left unmatched. The assay was immunoSEQ multiplex PCR, and TCRdb's table has in-frame clones only and misses some. The data show approximately 110,000 clones, around nine tenths seen once. The clonotype originates from a woman in her forties or fifties in good health. This sequence joins TRBV2 and TRBJ2-3; 11 bases match TRBD2. The sequenced sample consisted of blood. This chain's CDR3 is CASSVLAGGPTTDTQYF. The CDR3 DNA reads TGTGCCAGCAGTGTATTAGCGGGGGGGCCAACCACAGATACGCAGTATTTT.